Listed here are 22 T cell receptor beta chains from one sample, sequenced in a study of identical twins. A single record per CDR3 protein comes from TCRdb applying MiXCR to the 5' RACE reads. This table has around 670,000 distinct CDR3 sequences, 6% to 6.5% appearing once. The sample comprised naive T cells sorted from blood. All receptors come from a man between 18 and 29 years old in good health.

This clonotype appeared a few times. The chain recombines TRBV30 with TRBJ1-1; TRBD1 aligns across 9 bases. The CDR3 runs 13 residues. CDR1 and CDR2 (germline): GTSNPN, SVGIG (reference sequence). Trimming cost V 1 base and J 7 bases; bases outside gene matches: 4. CDR3 protein: CAWSGGTGSEAFF. As DNA, the CDR3 is TGTGCCTGGAGTGGGGGGACAGGGAGTGAAGCTTTCTTT.

This clonotype has more than one count but fewer than ten. V is TRBV7-1 and J is TRBJ2-1, with 13 bases that match TRBD2. TRBV7-1 is designated an ORF whose function remains uncertain. The CDR3 is 22 residues long. Trimming cost V 2 bases and J 6 bases; bases outside gene matches: 22. CDR3: CASSSPGTSGTRAVGYGNEQFF. Written as DNA, the CDR3 is TGTGCCAGCAGCTCACCCGGGACTAGCGGGACCCGGGCTGTGGGCTACGGCAATGAGCAGTTCTTC.

The chain carries TRBV6-1 and TRBJ2-3, with D tentatively TRBD1 or TRBD2 (5 bases each). The CDR3 extends over 15 amino acids. Trimming removed 8 bases from V and 4 bases from J, with 19 bases in between. Germline lookup yields CDR1 MNHNS and CDR2 SASEGT. The CDR3 loop is CASQLGDLSADTQYF. In DNA form, the CDR3 reads TGTGCCAGCCAACTGGGGGATTTGAGCGCAGATACGCAGTATTTT.

This clonotype has ten or more counts. The V gene is TRBV6-2 or TRBV6-3, the J gene TRBJ2-7; possible D gene TRBD1, 6 bases. This CDR3 spans 13 amino acids. V was shortened by 3 bases and J by 1 base, with 7 bases between the two germline ends. Germline assignment: CDR1 MNHEY and CDR2 SVGEGT. The CDR3 coding sequence is TGTGCCAGCAGTTATGGACAGTCCTACGAGCAGTACTTC. Amino acids: CASSYGQSYEQYF.

This clonotype appeared many times. The rearrangement uses TRBV27 and TRBJ2-3, with TRBD2 identical over 9 bases. V gave up 3 bases and J gave up 2 bases; unmatched junction bases: 9. CDR3 size: 17 residues. The germline gives CDR1 MNHEY, CDR2 SMNVEV (reference sequence). This CDR3 reads CASSLGQGGRVTDTQYF. CDR3 DNA: TGTGCCAGCAGTTTGGGGCAAGGCGGGAGGGTCACAGATACGCAGTATTTT.

Ten or more counts support this clonotype. V usage is TRBV25-1 and J usage is TRBJ2-1, with TRBD1 identical over 10 bases. Trimming at V came to 7 bases and at J to 0 bases, leaving 3 bases not matched to a gene. Germline CDR1 and CDR2: MGHDK and SYGVNS. This CDR3 contains 15 residues. The CDR3 DNA reads as TGTGCCAGCACGAGGACAGGGGGCTCCTACAATGAGCAGTTCTTC. Translation: CASTRTGGSYNEQFF.

This clonotype was seen more than once but under ten times. In DNA, the CDR3 is TGTGCCATCAGCGAGGACAGTCCTATGGGCTACACCTTC. Protein: CAISEDSPMGYTF. V and J are TRBV10-3 and TRBJ1-2; D is perhaps TRBD1 (6 bases). The CDR3 spans 13 residues. Germline V gene lookup returns CDR1 ENHRY and CDR2 SYGVKD. V gave up 6 bases and J gave up 8 bases, with 16 bases separating them.

The CDR3 DNA sequence: TGTGCCAGCAGCGGACAGGCAGGATACGAGCAGTACTTC. The encoded protein is CASSGQAGYEQYF. The chain couples TRBV7-9 to TRBJ2-7; TRBD1 agrees at 7 bases. The J segment lost 4 bases and the V segment lost 5 bases, leaving 5 bases of the junction unmatched. Germline CDR1 reads SEHNR; CDR2 reads FQNEAQ (reference sequence). The CDR3 has 13 residues. Based on the CDR3 plus reference TRBV7-9 and TRBJ2-7, the full variable domain is DTGVSQNPRHKITKRGQNVTFRCDPISEHNRLYWYRQTLGQGPEFLTYFQNEAQLEKSRLLSDRFSAERPKGSFSTLEIQRTEQGDSAMYLCASSGQAGYEQYFGPGTRLTVT.

This clonotype has a count of ten or more. The chain recombines TRBV4-1 with TRBJ2-7; unclear D gene. Germline lookup yields CDR1 MGHRA and CDR2 YSYEKL. The CDR3 is made up of 13 amino acids. Trimming cost V 6 bases and J 4 bases, with 13 bases left between them. CDR3 sequence (DNA): TGCGCCAGCAGTCCAAGTACCGGTTACGAGCAGTACGTC. Encoded protein: CASSPSTGYEQYV.

This clonotype was recorded many times. The rearrangement joins TRBV10-3 to TRBJ2-1; D perhaps matches TRBD1 (6 bases). V was cut by 6 bases and J by 10 bases, with 13 bases left in between. The CDR3 runs to 12 residues. Germline V gene lookup returns CDR1 ENHRY and CDR2 SYGVKD. The CDR3 DNA reads as TGTGCCATCAGCATAAGCGGACAGGAGCAGTTCTTC. Translated: CAISISGQEQFF.

This clonotype has ten or more counts. The gene calls are TRBV5-1 and TRBJ2-3; the D gene is possibly TRBD1 (6 bases). The CDR3 sequence is 14 residues long. The V end lost 4 bases, the J end lost 9 bases, and 18 bases lay between the germline ends. CDR1 and CDR2 from the germline V gene are SGHRS and YFSETQ. The CDR3 region is CASSLTFNRETQYF. The CDR3 DNA sequence: TGCGCCAGCAGCCTGACCTTTAACAGGGAGACGCAGTATTTT.

This clonotype was detected many times. The CDR3 reads CASSSGYNEKLFF. The DNA for the CDR3 is TGCGCCAGCAGCTCTGGATATAACGAAAAACTGTTTTTT. The rearrangement joins TRBV5-1 to TRBJ1-4; D remains unclear. The CDR3 is made up of 13 amino acids. V lost 3 bases, J lost 8 bases, and 11 bases lay in between. CDR1 and CDR2 from the germline V gene are SGHRS and YFSETQ.

This rearrangement joins TRBV27 to TRBJ2-7, with D possibly matching TRBD1 (5 bases). Germline values: CDR1 MNHEY, CDR2 SMNVEV (reference sequence). With 6 bases removed from V and 2 bases from J, the gap between germline ends came to 14 bases. There are 14 residues in the CDR3. CDR3 sequence (DNA): TGTGCCAGCAGCTCCGGACACAGTGCCTACGAGCAGTACTTC. Translated: CASSSGHSAYEQYF.

V and J are TRBV3-1 and TRBJ2-1; TRBD2 is a possible D gene (5 bases). The CDR3 runs 14 residues. The V gene's germline CDR1 is LGHDT and CDR2 YNNKEL (reference sequence). Trimming took off 7 bases at V and 0 bases at J, with 10 bases between the two ends. CDR3 sequence reads: CASKYGSSYNEQFF. The CDR3 nucleotides are TGTGCCAGCAAGTATGGGAGCTCCTACAATGAGCAGTTCTTC.

This clonotype was seen many times. This chain connects TRBV20-1 to TRBJ2-3; no definite D call. Germline V gene lookup returns CDR1 DFQATT and CDR2 SNEGSKA (reference sequence). The CDR3 length is 15 residues. The V gene lost 0 bases and the J gene lost 2 bases, with 12 bases spanning the gap. DNA for the CDR3: TGCAGTGCTAGAGATTTAAGGGATGCCACAGATACGCAGTATTTT. Its protein is CSARDLRDATDTQYF.

This clonotype has ten or more counts. The J gene is TRBJ1-3, the V gene TRBV20-1; D gene unclear. Trimming took off 4 bases at V and 7 bases at J, with 11 bases between the two ends. The CDR3 totals 12 residues. Looked up from germline, CDR1 is DFQATT and CDR2 is SNEGSKA (reference sequence). The CDR3 nucleotides read TGCAGTGCTACCCCTGAGCAGAACACCATATATTTT. Amino acids: CSATPEQNTIYF.

This clonotype was detected ten times or more. The V and J genes are TRBV25-1 and TRBJ2-5; the D gene could be TRBD1 or TRBD2 (5 bases each). Germline CDR1 MGHDK, CDR2 SYGVNS. V was trimmed by 3 bases and J by 3 bases, leaving 8 bases between them. This CDR3 has 13 amino acids. The CDR3 sequence: CASSDMGEETQYF. The CDR3 nucleotides are TGTGCCAGCAGTGATATGGGGGAAGAGACCCAGTACTTC.

The CDR3 protein is CASSENSGTQYF. CDR3 nucleotides: TGTGCCAGCAGCGAAAACAGTGGGACCCAGTACTTC. The chain is built from TRBV11-2 and TRBJ2-5; no firm D call. The germline gives CDR1 SGHAT, CDR2 FQNNGV. CDR3 size: 12 residues. Trimming pared 5 bases from V and 7 bases from J, leaving 11 bases between. Full variable domain (rest looked up from reference TRBV11-2 and TRBJ2-5): EAGVAQSPRYKIIEKRQSVAFWCNPISGHATLYWYQQILGQGPKLLIQFQNNGVVDDSQLPKDRFSAERLKGVDSTLKIQPAKLEDSAVYLCASSENSGTQYFGPGTRLLVL.

This clonotype was seen ten or more times. The chain links TRBV3-1 to TRBJ2-1; 14 nucleotides line up with TRBD2. This CDR3 is 18 amino acids long. Unmatched junction bases numbered 9, after V lost 0 bases and J lost 8 bases. Germline V gives CDR1 LGHDT, CDR2 YNNKEL (reference sequence). The CDR3 DNA follows: TGTGCCAGCAGCCAAGACCTGGGACTAGCGGGAGCGTCCGATGAGCAGTTCTTC. Protein product: CASSQDLGLAGASDEQFF.

This clonotype was recorded many times. The chain combines TRBV20-1 with TRBJ2-1; 8 bases fit TRBD2. The CDR3 consists of 13 residues. The germline V gene has CDR1 DFQATT and CDR2 SNEGSKA (reference sequence). The J segment lost 14 bases and the V segment lost 3 bases, leaving 12 bases of the junction unmatched. This CDR3 reads CSASRRGAGDKFF. The CDR3 region has the DNA TGCAGTGCTAGTAGAAGGGGAGCGGGAGATAAGTTCTTC.

This clonotype was seen repeatedly, ten times or more. The J gene is TRBJ1-4, the V gene TRBV25-1; D unresolved. CDR1 is MGHDK and CDR2 is SYGVNS in the germline V gene. The CDR3 spans 10 residues. The ends were cut back, 8 bases at V and 7 bases at J, with 5 bases in the middle. CDR3 in amino acids: CASAGEKLFF. The DNA of the CDR3 is TGTGCCAGCGCCGGTGAAAAACTGTTTTTT.

This clonotype was picked up many times. The chain uses TRBV3-1 and TRBJ1-5; D remains unclear. Trimming pared 5 bases from V and 4 bases from J, leaving 9 bases between. Germline CDR1 and CDR2: LGHDT and YNNKEL (reference sequence). The CDR3 runs 13 residues. The CDR3 nucleotides read TGTGCCAGCAGCGGAACTACTAATCAGCCCCAGCATTTT. Its translation: CASSGTTNQPQHF.